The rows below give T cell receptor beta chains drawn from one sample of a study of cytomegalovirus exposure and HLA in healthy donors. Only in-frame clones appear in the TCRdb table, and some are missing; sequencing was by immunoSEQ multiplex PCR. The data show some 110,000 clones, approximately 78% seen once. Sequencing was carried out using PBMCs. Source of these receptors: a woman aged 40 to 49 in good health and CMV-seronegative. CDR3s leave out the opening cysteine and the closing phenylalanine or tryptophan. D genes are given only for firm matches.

ASSYQQQGAEQY	TRBD1	TRBJ2-7	TRBV6-5
ASIHYYEQY	NA	TRBJ2-7	TRBV5-5
ASTKGGTGVNEQF	TRBD1	TRBJ2-1	TRBV28
ASTKTLGDSAYEQY	NA	TRBJ2-7	TRBV28
ATDRAPSYEQY	TRBD1	NA	TRBV28
ASSERTENTEAF	NA	TRBJ1-1	TRBV6-1
ASSSQNRITYEQY	NA	TRBJ2-7	TRBV28
ASSLGPSSVGGPNQPQH	NA	TRBJ1-5	TRBV7-2
ATLTDYEQY	NA	NA	TRBV9
ASSIQIDPAVPQH	NA	TRBJ1-5	TRBV19
ASSFTALNQPQH	NA	TRBJ1-5	TRBV6-5
ASSYNYRGDQPQH	TRBD1	TRBJ1-5	TRBV6-5
AISEYWREGATPY	TRBD2	TRBJ2-5	TRBV25-1
ASSLEGAQPQH	NA	TRBJ1-5	TRBV7-9
ASSQPGQGLTEAF	TRBD1	TRBJ1-1	TRBV5-1
ASSLVTSGNYPISQY	TRBD2	TRBJ2-3	TRBV5-4
ASSFYRRGPPSYEQY	NA	TRBJ2-7	TRBV7-2
ASSIVLTSGNNEQF	TRBD2	TRBJ2-1	TRBV19
ASSASGTGRITDTQY	TRBD1	TRBJ2-3	TRBV9
ASSGGASGLTDTQY	TRBD2	TRBJ2-3	TRBV7-9
ASRVTGAYEQY	TRBD1	TRBJ2-7	TRBV27
ASRPTDNWETQY	NA	TRBJ2-5	TRBV28
ASSLTESITDTQY	NA	TRBJ2-3	TRBV7-9
ASSPVPGLALNEQY	TRBD2	TRBJ2-7	TRBV7-3